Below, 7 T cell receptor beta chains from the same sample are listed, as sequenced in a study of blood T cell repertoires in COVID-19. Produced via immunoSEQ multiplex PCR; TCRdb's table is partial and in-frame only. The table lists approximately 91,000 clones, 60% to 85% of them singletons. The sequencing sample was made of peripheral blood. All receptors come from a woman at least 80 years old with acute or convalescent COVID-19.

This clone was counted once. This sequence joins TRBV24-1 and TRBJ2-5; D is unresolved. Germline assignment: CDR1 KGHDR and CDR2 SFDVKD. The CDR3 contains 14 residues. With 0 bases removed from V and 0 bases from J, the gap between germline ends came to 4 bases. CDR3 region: CATSDLRDQETQYF. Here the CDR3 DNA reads TGTGCCACCAGTGATTTGCGGGACCAAGAGACCCAGTACTTC.

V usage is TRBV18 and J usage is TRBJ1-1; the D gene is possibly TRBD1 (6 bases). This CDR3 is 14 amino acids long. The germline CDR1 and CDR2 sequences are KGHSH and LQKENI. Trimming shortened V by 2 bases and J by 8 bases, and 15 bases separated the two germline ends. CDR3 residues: CASSPRDTLPEAFF. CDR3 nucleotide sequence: TGTGCCAGCTCACCAAGGGACACTCTTCCGGAAGCTTTCTTT.

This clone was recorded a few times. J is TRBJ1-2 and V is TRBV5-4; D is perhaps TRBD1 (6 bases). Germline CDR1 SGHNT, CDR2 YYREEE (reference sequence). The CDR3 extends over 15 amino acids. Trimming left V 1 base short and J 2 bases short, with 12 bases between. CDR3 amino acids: CASSLSGAQNYGYTF. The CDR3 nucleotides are TGTGCCAGCAGCTTGTCAGGGGCGCAAAACTATGGCTACACCTTC.

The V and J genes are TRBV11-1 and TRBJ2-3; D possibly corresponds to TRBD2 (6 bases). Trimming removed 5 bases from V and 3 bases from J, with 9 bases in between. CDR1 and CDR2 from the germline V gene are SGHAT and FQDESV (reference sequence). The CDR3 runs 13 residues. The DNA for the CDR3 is TGTGCCAGCAGCCCCCGGGGGACAGATACGCAGTATTTT. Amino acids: CASSPRGTDTQYF.

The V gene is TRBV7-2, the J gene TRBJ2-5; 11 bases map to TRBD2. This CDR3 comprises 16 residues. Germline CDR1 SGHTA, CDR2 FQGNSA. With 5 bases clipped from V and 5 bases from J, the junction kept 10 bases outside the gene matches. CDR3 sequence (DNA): TGTGCCAGCAGCCACAGTTTAGCGGGAGGGCGGGAGACCCAGTACTTC. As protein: CASSHSLAGGRETQYF.

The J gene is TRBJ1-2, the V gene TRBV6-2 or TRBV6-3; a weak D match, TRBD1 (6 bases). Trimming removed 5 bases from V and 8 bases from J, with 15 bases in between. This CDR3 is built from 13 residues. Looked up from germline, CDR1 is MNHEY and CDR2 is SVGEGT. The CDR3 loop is CASSPRTVRGYTF. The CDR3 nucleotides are TGTGCCAGCAGTCCCCGGACAGTACGGGGCTACACCTTC.

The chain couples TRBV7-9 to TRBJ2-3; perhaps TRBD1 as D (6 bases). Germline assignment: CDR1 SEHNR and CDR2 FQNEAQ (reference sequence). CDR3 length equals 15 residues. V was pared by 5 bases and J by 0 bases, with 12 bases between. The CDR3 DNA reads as TGTGCCAGCAGCCTACTGGGACAAAGCACAGATACGCAGTATTTT. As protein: CASSLLGQSTDTQYF.